One TCR beta chain is described in this entry. What it binds is unknown. Sequencing was performed with immunoSEQ multiplex PCR; in TCRdb, only in-frame clones are kept and a portion is missing. The sample has about 150,000 clones, about 93% seen once. The data stem from a study of T cell responses to AZD1222 COVID-19 vaccine. General observations from the study: At 160-218 and 743-854, vaccine-associated CD4 TCRs were dominant, and they spanned spike. Only six people who got AZD1222 tested seropositive at baseline.

The V gene end was trimmed by 5 bases and the J gene end by 5 bases; junction bases not matched to a gene: 9. Germline V gene lookup returns CDR1 SGHTA and CDR2 FQGNSA. The CDR3 totals 14 residues. The TCR originated in an adult in good health. This material consisted of peripheral blood, taken on day 0 of AZD1222 vaccination. V is TRBV7-2 and J is TRBJ2-7; 7 nucleotides line up with TRBD1. The CDR3 loop reads CASSQRGGWDEQYF. Here the CDR3 DNA reads TGTGCCAGCAGCCAGCGAGGGGGCTGGGACGAGCAGTACTTC.